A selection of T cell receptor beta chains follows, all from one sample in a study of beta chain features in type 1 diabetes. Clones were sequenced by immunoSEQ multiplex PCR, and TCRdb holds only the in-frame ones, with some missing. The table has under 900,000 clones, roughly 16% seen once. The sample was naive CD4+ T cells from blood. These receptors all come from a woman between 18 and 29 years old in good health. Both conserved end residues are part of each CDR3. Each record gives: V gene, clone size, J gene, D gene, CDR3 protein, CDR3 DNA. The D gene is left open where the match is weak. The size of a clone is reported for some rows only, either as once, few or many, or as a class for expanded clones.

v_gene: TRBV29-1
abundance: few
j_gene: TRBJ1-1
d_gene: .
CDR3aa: CSVGNTEAFF
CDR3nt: TGCAGCGTAGGGAACACTGAAGCTTTCTTT

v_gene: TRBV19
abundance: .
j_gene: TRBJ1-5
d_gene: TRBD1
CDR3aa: CASSISGGHSNQPQHF
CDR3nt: TGTGCCAGTAGTATTTCAGGGGGGCATAGCAATCAGCCCCAGCATTTT

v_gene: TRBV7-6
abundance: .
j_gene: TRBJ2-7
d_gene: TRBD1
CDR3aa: CASSLGQGPPYEQYF
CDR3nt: TGTGCCAGCAGCTTAGGACAGGGGCCGCCCTACGAGCAGTACTTC

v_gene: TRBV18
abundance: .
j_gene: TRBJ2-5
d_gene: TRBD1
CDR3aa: CASSLNRGKVQETQYF
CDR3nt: TGTGCCAGCTCACTGAACAGGGGAAAGGTACAAGAGACCCAGTACTTC

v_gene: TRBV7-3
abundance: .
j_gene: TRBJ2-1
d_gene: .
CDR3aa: CASSSRGGLEQFF
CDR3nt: TGTGCCAGCAGCTCCCGAGGGGGTTTGGAGCAGTTCTTC

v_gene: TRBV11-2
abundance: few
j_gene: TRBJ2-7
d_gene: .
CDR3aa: CASSSYFGGGYEQYF
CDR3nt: TGTGCCAGCAGCTCCTACTTCGGTGGGGGTTACGAGCAGTACTTC

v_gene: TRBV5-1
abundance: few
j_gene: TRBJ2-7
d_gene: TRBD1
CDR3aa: CASSLTGGFDYEQYF
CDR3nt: TGCGCCAGCAGCTTAACAGGGGGATTCGACTACGAGCAGTACTTC

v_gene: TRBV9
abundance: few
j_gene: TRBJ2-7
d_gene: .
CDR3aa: CASSVGPSIYEQYF
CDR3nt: TGTGCCAGCAGCGTAGGACCCTCTATCTACGAGCAGTACTTC

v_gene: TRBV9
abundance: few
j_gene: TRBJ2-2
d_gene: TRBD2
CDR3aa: CASSVGASGNTGELFF
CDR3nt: TGTGCCAGCAGCGTAGGGGCTAGCGGAAACACCGGGGAGCTGTTTTTT

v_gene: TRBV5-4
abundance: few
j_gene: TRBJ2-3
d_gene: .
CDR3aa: CASSLLVGGITDTQYF
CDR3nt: TGTGCCAGCAGCTTGTTGGTGGGAGGAATCACAGATACGCAGTATTTT

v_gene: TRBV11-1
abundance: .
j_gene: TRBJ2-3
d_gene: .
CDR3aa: CASSLGAGSTDTQYF
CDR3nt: TGTGCCAGCAGCTTAGGTGCGGGCAGCACAGATACGCAGTATTTT

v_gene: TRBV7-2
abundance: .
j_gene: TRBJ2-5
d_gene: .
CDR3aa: CASSLAPEETQYF
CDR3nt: TGTGCCAGCAGCTTAGCCCCCGAAGAGACCCAGTACTTC